The rows below give T cell receptor beta chains drawn from one sample of a study of blood T cells in healthy people across ages. TCRdb re-called the 5' RACE reads through MiXCR, storing one row per CDR3 protein. The sample carries approximately 1.5 million distinct CDR3 sequences, roughly two fifths recorded once. Sequencing was performed on blood. These receptors originate from a woman between 18 and 29 years old in good health. Each CDR3 is given with its conserved first and last residue. D genes are given only for firm matches. Only part of the rows carry a size: once, few, many, or a class if the clone is expanded.

>TRBD2|TRBJ2-1|TRBV4-1|-
TGCGCCAGCAGTCCTGGACTAGGACCCTACAATGAGCAGTTCTTC
CASSPGLGPYNEQFF
>-|TRBJ1-6|TRBV11-2|-
TGTGCCAGCAGCTTTCCGGGGGGGAGTTCACCCCTCCACTTT
CASSFPGGSSPLHF
>-|TRBJ2-1|TRBV25-1|few
TGTGCCAGCAGTGAATCCGGGACGGTAGACAATGAGCAGTTCTTC
CASSESGTVDNEQFF
>-|TRBJ2-7|TRBV6-5|few
TGTGCCAGCAGTTACGCTTGGGGGCTCGAGCAGTACTTC
CASSYAWGLEQYF
>TRBD2|TRBJ2-7|TRBV4-3|-
TGCGCCAGCAGCCAAGATCCAGGGACTAACTACGAGCAGTACTTC
CASSQDPGTNYEQYF
>-|TRBJ2-1|TRBV7-2|-
TGTGCCAGCAGCTTAGCAGGGGGAGCGATCTACAATGAGCAGTTCTTC
CASSLAGGAIYNEQFF
>-|TRBJ1-5|TRBV12-3/TRBV12-4|-
TGTGCCAGCCGGGGGACGGATTATAGCAATCAGCCCCAGCATTTT
CASRGTDYSNQPQHF
>-|TRBJ2-2|TRBV6-5|-
TGTGCCAGCAGTTTCCAGGGTCAAGCGTACACCGGGGAGCTGTTTTTT
CASSFQGQAYTGELFF
>-|TRBJ1-2|TRBV4-3|many
TGCGCCAGCAGCCAAGTTCAGGGCTATGGCTACACCTTC
CASSQVQGYGYTF
>TRBD1|TRBJ2-3|TRBV20-1|few
TGCAGTGACCGGGACAGGGGTACAGATACGCAGTATTTT
CSDRDRGTDTQYF
>TRBD2|TRBJ2-5|TRBV4-3|few
TGCGCCAGCAGCCAAGATAAGAGCGGGGGGGAACAGACCCAGTACTTC
CASSQDKSGGEQTQYF
>TRBD2|TRBJ2-1|TRBV6-7|-
TGTGCCAGGAAACTAGCGGGGGGCCGCCCACCGGGTGAGCAGTTCTTC
CARKLAGGRPPGEQFF
>-|TRBJ1-5|TRBV12-3/TRBV12-4|-
TGTGCCAGCAGTCTCCAGGGATATGGCAATCAGCCCCAGCATTTT
CASSLQGYGNQPQHF
>-|TRBJ1-4|TRBV27|-
TGTGCCAGCAGTTTATCCCCAGCGCGGCATAGTGAAAAACTGTTTTTT
CASSLSPARHSEKLFF
>-|TRBJ2-1|TRBV2|-
TGTGCCAGCAGTAAAAACCTTCAGTTCTTC
CASSKNLQFF
>-|TRBJ2-1|TRBV5-6|-
TGTGCCAGCAGCTTCCTGTTTCGGGGTGAGCAGTTCTTC
CASSFLFRGEQFF
>-|TRBJ2-1|TRBV7-2|-
TGTGCCGGCAGCATTAGGAGCAATGAGCAGTTCTTC
CAGSIRSNEQFF
>-|TRBJ2-6|TRBV15|-
TGTGCCACCAGCAGGGCTTTGGCACCGGAGGCCAACGTCCTGACTTTC
CATSRALAPEANVLTF
>TRBD1|TRBJ2-7|TRBV10-3|-
TGTGCCATACAACCCGGGACAGGGATTCAACACGAGCAGTACTTC
CAIQPGTGIQHEQYF
>TRBD1|TRBJ2-7|TRBV5-1|-
TGCGCCAGCAAGGCCGGGACAGGAGATTACGAGCAGTACTTC
CASKAGTGDYEQYF
>-|TRBJ2-3|TRBV15|-
TGTGCCACCAGGGACTACAAGGCACCCACAGATACGCAGTATTTT
CATRDYKAPTDTQYF
>-|TRBJ2-3|TRBV4-3|-
TGCGCCAGCAGCCAGAGCCAGTGGACGAGCGCCCAAGGAGCGCAGTATTTT
CASSQSQWTSAQGAQYF
>-|TRBJ2-3|TRBV20-1|-
TGCAGTGCTGGCCAGGAGCGCCTCACAGATACGCAGTATTTT
CSAGQERLTDTQYF
>-|TRBJ1-2|TRBV15|-
TGTGCCACCAGCAGGTCAGGGTTCTATGGCTACACCTTC
CATSRSGFYGYTF
>-|TRBJ1-5|TRBV6-6|-
TGTGCCAGCACCCGAGATTCTGGCAATCAGCCCCAGCATTTT
CASTRDSGNQPQHF
>TRBD2|TRBJ2-7|TRBV7-8|-
TGTGCCAGCAGCTTAGATCCTAGCGGGAGTTTGGCCGAGCAGTACTTC
CASSLDPSGSLAEQYF
>-|TRBJ2-7|TRBV27|-
TGTCCCAGCAGTGCCCAGGGGAAGGACTACGAGCAGTACTTC
CPSSAQGKDYEQYF
>TRBD2|TRBJ2-1|TRBV10-1|few
TGCGCCAGCAGTGAGGCCACTAGCGGGGGGTACAATGAGCAGTTCTTC
CASSEATSGGYNEQFF
>-|TRBJ2-7|TRBV6-5|once
TGTGCCAGCAGTCCCCCGGGACAAGAATACGAGCAGTACTTC
CASSPPGQEYEQYF
>TRBD2|TRBJ2-3|TRBV5-1|few
TGCGCCAGCAGCCCGGGACTAGCGGGAGGGCGTGGAGATACGCAGTATTTT
CASSPGLAGGRGDTQYF
>-|TRBJ2-5|TRBV7-2|-
TGTGCCAGCAGCTTCTCCCCGGGAGCGGGAGAGACCCAGTACTTC
CASSFSPGAGETQYF
>-|TRBJ1-2|TRBV20-1|few
TGCAGTGCTTTATGGGTCAGGAACTATGGCTACACCTTC
CSALWVRNYGYTF
>TRBD1|TRBJ2-1|TRBV11-2|few
TGTGCCAGCAGCTTGGGGACAGGGGACTACAATGAGCAGTTCTTC
CASSLGTGDYNEQFF
>-|TRBJ2-3|TRBV12-3/TRBV12-4|few
TGTGCCAGCAGCTCTAGACAGGGAGGCACCCGGGGCACAGATACGCAGTATTTT
CASSSRQGGTRGTDTQYF
>-|TRBJ2-1|TRBV6-5|few
TGTGCCAGCAGTTACTCGCTAGCACGGGATGAGCAGTTCTTC
CASSYSLARDEQFF
>TRBD2|TRBJ2-1|TRBV20-1|-
TGCAGTGCTAGAGATCTTAGCGGGGACTGGAATGAGAAGTTCTTC
CSARDLSGDWNEKFF
>-|TRBJ2-1|TRBV3-1|-
TGTGCCAGCAGCCAAGATAGGGGAGGGACACCAGATTCCTACAATGAGCAGTTCTTC
CASSQDRGGTPDSYNEQFF
>-|TRBJ1-5|TRBV20-1|few
TGCAGTGCTAGCCCGCGGGGACACTTGAATCAGCCCCAGCATTTT
CSASPRGHLNQPQHF
>TRBD1|TRBJ1-1|TRBV19|-
TGTGCCAGTAGTATACGCGGACAGGGGAGCACTGAAGATTTCTTT
CASSIRGQGSTEDFF
>TRBD2|TRBJ2-1|TRBV20-1|-
TGCAGTGCCGGGGGGTCTCGATCCTACAATGAGCAGTTCTTC
CSAGGSRSYNEQFF
>TRBD2|TRBJ2-7|TRBV6-5|-
TGTGCCAGCAGTACTTGGGGCCTAGCGGGACGAAGTACCTACGAGCAGTACTTC
CASSTWGLAGRSTYEQYF
>-|TRBJ2-3|TRBV20-1|-
TGCAGTGCTAGTCGGGCAGGAGATACGCAGTATTTT
CSASRAGDTQYF
>TRBD1|TRBJ2-3|TRBV25-1|-
TGTGCCAGCAATCCGACAGGGACCGTAGATACGCAGTATTTT
CASNPTGTVDTQYF
>TRBD2|TRBJ2-1|TRBV7-9|-
TGTGCCAGCAGCTTAGAACTAGCGGGAGTTGAGCAGTTCTTC
CASSLELAGVEQFF
>-|TRBJ2-3|TRBV29-1|-
TGCAGCGGGACCATCACACCCGAGCCAGATACGCAGTATTTT
CSGTITPEPDTQYF